This T cell receptor (beta chain) was identified in a study of T cell responses to AZD1222 COVID-19 vaccine. The study's findings and limits: Regions left unmutated in variants are reportedly the target of nearly half of spike-specific TCRs. At 160-218 and 743-854, vaccine-associated CD4 TCRs were dominant, and they spanned spike. Baseline testing showed seropositivity in only a handful of AZD1222 recipients. Clonal diversity was possibly underestimated, and white British individuals and females predominated among donors.

Data came from immunoSEQ multiplex PCR; TCRdb stores just in-frame clones and leaves some out. The repertoire includes approximately 92,000 clones, approximately 90% of them detected once, and about 7.5% sits in the top ten. Germline V gene data show CDR1 as MDHEN and CDR2 as SYDVKM. The CDR3 runs 15 residues. Trimming pared 4 bases from V and 0 bases from J, leaving 10 bases between. Concerning this clone: The target antigen is unknown.

The TCR sequence derives from an adult in good health. The sample consisted of peripheral blood, taken on day 0 of AZD1222 vaccination. The chain carries TRBV28 and TRBJ1-3; D is unresolved. This CDR3 is CASSSVLSSGNTIYF. The CDR3 DNA is TGTGCCAGCAGTTCGGTCCTGAGCTCTGGAAACACCATATATTTT.